Reported below is one TCR beta chain. This entry is derived from a study of blood T cells in healthy people across ages. Primed by a sample-barcoded 5' primer and a J-beta primer mix, a second PCR proceeded for roughly 6 to 12 cycles. A template-switch adaptor containing 12 random nucleotides labeled each cDNA molecule. TCRdb called the 5' RACE reads again in MiXCR, with one record for every CDR3 protein. Here the sample spans about 1.5 million distinct CDR3 sequences, 42% being singletons. This CDR3 spans 14 amino acids. V shed 3 bases and J shed 7 bases, with 15 bases lying between them. Germline CDR1 reads MNHEY; CDR2 reads SMNVEV (reference sequence).

The clonotype originates from a woman between 18 and 30 years old in good health. Sequences were obtained from blood. V gene TRBV27 combines with J gene TRBJ1-2; D is ambiguous. The CDR3 is CASSFEPTDGGYTF. The CDR3 DNA reads as TGTGCCAGCAGTTTCGAGCCTACCGACGGTGGCTACACCTTC.